Included here is one T cell receptor (beta chain) sequence, with context. This specimen comes from a study of blood T cell repertoires in COVID-19. The assay was immunoSEQ multiplex PCR, and TCRdb's table has in-frame clones only and misses some. The top ten hold 3% to 4.5% of the sample, which has about 120,000 clones, over 80% seen once. V shed 5 bases and J 8 bases; nucleotides not matched to a gene: 7. The CDR3 is 15 amino acids. Germline V CDR1 and CDR2: MNHEY, SVGEGT. The clonotype comes from a woman aged 25 to 39 who had recovered from COVID-19. V gene TRBV6-2 or TRBV6-3 combines with J gene TRBJ2-1, with TRBD2 identical over 12 bases. The sample consisted of PBMCs or T cells enriched from blood (not recorded which). CDR3 protein: CASSLAGGALDEQFF. The CDR3 DNA reads as TGTGCCAGCAGTCTAGCGGGAGGGGCCTTGGATGAGCAGTTCTTC.